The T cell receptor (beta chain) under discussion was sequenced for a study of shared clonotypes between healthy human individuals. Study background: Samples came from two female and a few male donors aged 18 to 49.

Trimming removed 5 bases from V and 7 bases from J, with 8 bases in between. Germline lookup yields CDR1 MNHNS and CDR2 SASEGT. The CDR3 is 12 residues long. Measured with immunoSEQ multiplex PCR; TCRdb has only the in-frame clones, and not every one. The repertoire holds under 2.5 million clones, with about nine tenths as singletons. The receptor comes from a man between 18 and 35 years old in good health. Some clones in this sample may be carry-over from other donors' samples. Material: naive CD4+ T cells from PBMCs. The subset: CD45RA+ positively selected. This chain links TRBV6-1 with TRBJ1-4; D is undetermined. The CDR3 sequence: CASSLDGEKLFF. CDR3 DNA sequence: TGTGCCAGCAGTCTGGACGGTGAAAAACTGTTTTTT.